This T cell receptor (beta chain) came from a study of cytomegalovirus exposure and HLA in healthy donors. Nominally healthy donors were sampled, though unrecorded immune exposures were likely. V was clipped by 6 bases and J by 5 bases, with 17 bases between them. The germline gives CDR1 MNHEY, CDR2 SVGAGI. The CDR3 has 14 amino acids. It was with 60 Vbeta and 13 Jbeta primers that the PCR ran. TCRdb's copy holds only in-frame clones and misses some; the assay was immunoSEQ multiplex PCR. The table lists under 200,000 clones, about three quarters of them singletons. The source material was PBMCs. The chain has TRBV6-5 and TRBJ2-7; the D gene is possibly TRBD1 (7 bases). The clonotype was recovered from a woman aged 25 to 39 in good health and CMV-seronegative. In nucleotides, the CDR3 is TGTGCCAGCAGGGTGACAGGGACTGGGGACGAGCAGTACTTC. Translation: CASRVTGTGDEQYF.